The present T cell receptor beta chain was sequenced within a study of blood T cell repertoires in COVID-19. This clone was detected a few times. TCRdb's table, derived via immunoSEQ multiplex PCR, lists solely in-frame clones and lacks some. The sample contains approximately 65,000 clones, just over 70% of which appear only once. CDR3 length: 13 amino acids. Trimming pared 8 bases from V and 2 bases from J, leaving 10 bases between. The germline V gene encodes CDR1 MDHEN and CDR2 SYDVKM. The receptor was derived from a woman aged 55-69 years who had been exposed to COVID-19. This sequence joins TRBV28 and TRBJ1-5; TRBD1 is a possible D gene (5 bases). The sample was PBMCs or T cells enriched from blood (not recorded which). CDR3 in amino acids: CASAGSGNQPQHF. Here the CDR3 DNA reads TGTGCCAGCGCAGGGTCGGGCAATCAGCCCCAGCATTTT.